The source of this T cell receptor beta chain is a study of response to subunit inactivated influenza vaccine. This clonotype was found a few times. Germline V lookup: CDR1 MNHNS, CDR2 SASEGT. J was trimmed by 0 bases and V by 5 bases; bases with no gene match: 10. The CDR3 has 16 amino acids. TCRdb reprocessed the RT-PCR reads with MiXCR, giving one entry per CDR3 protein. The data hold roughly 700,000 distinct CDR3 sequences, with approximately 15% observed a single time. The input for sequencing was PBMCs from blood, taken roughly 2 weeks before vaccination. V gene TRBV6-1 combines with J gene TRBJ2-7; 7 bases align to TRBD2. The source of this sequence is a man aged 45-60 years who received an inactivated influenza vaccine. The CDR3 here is CASSSVAGASSYEQYF. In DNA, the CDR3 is TGTGCCAGCAGTAGCGTAGCGGGCGCCAGCTCCTACGAGCAGTACTTC.